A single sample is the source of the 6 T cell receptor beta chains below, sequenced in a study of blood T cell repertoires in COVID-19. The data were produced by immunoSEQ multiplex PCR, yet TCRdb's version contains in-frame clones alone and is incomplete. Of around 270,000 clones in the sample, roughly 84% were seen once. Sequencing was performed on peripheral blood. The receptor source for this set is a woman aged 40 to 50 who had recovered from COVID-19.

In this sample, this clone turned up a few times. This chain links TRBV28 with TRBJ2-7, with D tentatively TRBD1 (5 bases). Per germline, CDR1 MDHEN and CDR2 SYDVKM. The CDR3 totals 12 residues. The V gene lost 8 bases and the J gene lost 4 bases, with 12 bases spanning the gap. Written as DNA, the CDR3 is TGTGCCAGCTCGTCAGGGTCTTACGAGCAGTACTTC. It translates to CASSSGSYEQYF.

For the CDR3, the DNA is TGTGCCAGCAGCCACTCGGGACTACCTCAGTTCTTC. It is translated as CASSHSGLPQFF. This rearrangement joins TRBV7-2 to TRBJ2-1; the match to TRBD2 covers 7 bases. Germline CDR1 is SGHTA and CDR2 is FQGNSA. The CDR3 runs 12 residues. V trimming: 5 bases; J trimming: 13 bases; junction bases outside the gene matches: 8.

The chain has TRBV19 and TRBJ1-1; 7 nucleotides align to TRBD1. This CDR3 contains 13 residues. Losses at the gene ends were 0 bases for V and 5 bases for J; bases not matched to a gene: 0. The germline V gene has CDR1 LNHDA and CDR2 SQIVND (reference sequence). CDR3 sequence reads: CASSIDRGTEAFF. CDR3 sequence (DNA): TGTGCCAGTAGTATAGACAGGGGGACTGAAGCTTTCTTT. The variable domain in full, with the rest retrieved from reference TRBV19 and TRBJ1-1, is DGGITQSPKYLFRKEGQNVTLSCEQNLNHDAMYWYRQDPGQGLRLIYYSQIVNDFQKGDIAEGYSVSREKKESFPLTVTSAQKNPTAFYLCASSIDRGTEAFFGQGTRLTVV.

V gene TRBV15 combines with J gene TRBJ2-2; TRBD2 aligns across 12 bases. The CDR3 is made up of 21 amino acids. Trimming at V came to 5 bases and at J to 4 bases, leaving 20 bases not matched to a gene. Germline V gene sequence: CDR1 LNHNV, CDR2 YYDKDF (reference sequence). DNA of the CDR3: TGTGCCACCAGCCGACATCCGGGGCTAGCGGGGGGGCCGGTCCGCACCGGGGAGCTGTTTTTT. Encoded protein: CATSRHPGLAGGPVRTGELFF.

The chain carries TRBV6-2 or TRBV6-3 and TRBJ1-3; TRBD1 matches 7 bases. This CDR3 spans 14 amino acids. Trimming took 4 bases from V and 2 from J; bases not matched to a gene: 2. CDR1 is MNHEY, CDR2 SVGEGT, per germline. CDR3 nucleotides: TGTGCCAGCAGTTCCACAGGGGCTGGAAACACCATATATTTT. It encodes CASSSTGAGNTIYF.

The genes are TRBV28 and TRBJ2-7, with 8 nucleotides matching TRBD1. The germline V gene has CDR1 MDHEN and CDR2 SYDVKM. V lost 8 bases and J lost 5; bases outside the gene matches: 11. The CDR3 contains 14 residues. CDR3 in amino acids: CASLRRQGFDEQYF. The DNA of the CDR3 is TGTGCCAGCTTGCGTAGACAGGGGTTCGACGAGCAGTACTTC.